These 32 T cell receptor beta chains were all obtained from the same sample, sequenced in a study of breast tumors, draining lymph nodes, adjacent tissues. TCRdb used MiXCR to reprocess the multiplex PCR reads, holding one entry per CDR3 protein. The sample carries roughly 70,000 distinct CDR3 sequences, 40% to 55% recorded once. The source material was breast tumor tissue. All receptors derive from a female donor with breast cancer. Some clones in this sample may be carry-over from other donors' samples.

This clonotype was detected many times. The rearrangement joins TRBV29-1 to TRBJ2-1; 9 bases match TRBD2. CDR1 and CDR2 (germline): SQVTM, ANQGSEA. The V segment lost 1 base and the J segment 7 bases; nucleotides outside the gene matches: 11. There are 16 residues in the CDR3. The CDR3 spells CSVEGGAGGPQNEQFF. As DNA, the CDR3 is TGCAGCGTTGAAGGGGGAGCGGGGGGCCCTCAGAATGAGCAGTTCTTC.

The rearrangement joins TRBV29-1 to TRBJ2-7; 7 nucleotides line up with TRBD1. The length of the CDR3 is 15 residues. The germline CDR1 and CDR2 sequences are SQVTM and ANQGSEA. Trimming took 4 bases from V and 3 from J; bases not matched to a gene: 12. This CDR3 reads CSVGGAGTENYEQYF. The DNA for the CDR3 is TGCAGCGTTGGAGGGGCCGGGACAGAAAACTACGAGCAGTACTTC.

The chain employs TRBV12-3 or TRBV12-4 and TRBJ1-2; D might be TRBD1 (6 bases). The CDR3 is made up of 12 amino acids. V lost 6 bases and J lost 7, with 12 bases in between. The CDR3: CASSKGEVGYTF. CDR3 DNA sequence: TGTGCCAGCAGCAAGGGGGAGGTTGGCTACACCTTC.

The chain has TRBV24-1 and TRBJ2-2; D is ambiguous. CDR3 size: 14 residues. The germline V and J ends were trimmed by 7 bases and 5 bases, with 13 bases remaining between them. Germline V gene sequence: CDR1 KGHDR, CDR2 SFDVKD. The CDR3 region has the DNA TGTGCCACCAGGGGCACGCTAGGGACCGGGGAGCTGTTTTTT. Translating it yields CATRGTLGTGELFF.

About this clonotype itself: A much larger clone differs from this one at a single base, so this may be a read error. As the CDR3 is not closed by the conserved phenylalanine or tryptophan, this likely results from a read error. The rearrangement joins TRBV20-1 to TRBJ1-2, with a tentative D call TRBD1 (5 bases). Between the trimmed V and J ends, which lost 3 bases and 6 bases, there was a span of 11 bases. The germline CDR1 and CDR2 sequences are DFQATT and SNEGSKA (reference sequence). The CDR3 is made up of 12 amino acids. CDR3 nucleotides: TGCAGTGCTAGTCTGGGGGAAGATGGCTACACCTCC. This codes for CSASLGEDGYTS.

With respect to this clonotype: The CDR3 does not close with the conserved phenylalanine or tryptophan, likely indicating a read error. The chain is built from TRBV2 and TRBJ2-2; D gene uncertain. Germline CDR1 reads SNHLY; CDR2 reads FYNNEI. V was cut by 4 bases and J by 6 bases, with 6 bases left in between. The CDR3 runs 12 residues. The CDR3 protein is CASSAEPGELFS. CDR3 coding DNA: TGTGCCAGCAGTGCTGAACCCGGGGAGCTGTTTTCT.

In nucleotides, the CDR3 is TGTGCCAGCAGTGACCGGGCCGGGGCCAACGTCCTGACTTTC. Residues: CASSDRAGANVLTF. The chain links TRBV6-4 to TRBJ2-6; D is uncertain. Germline values: CDR1 MRHNA, CDR2 SNTAGT. Trimming took off 2 bases at V and 4 bases at J, with 6 bases between the two ends. This CDR3 spans 14 amino acids.

The genes are TRBV12-3 or TRBV12-4 and TRBJ1-3; 8 bases are a match to TRBD1. The CDR3 is 20 residues long. V gave up 5 bases and J gave up 2 bases; unmatched junction bases: 20. Written as DNA, the CDR3 is TGTGCCAGCAGTACCCCACGGACAGGGTTGAAGGAGCGGCCTGGAAACACCATATATTTT. Its translation: CASSTPRTGLKERPGNTIYF.

This clonotype appeared many times. The J gene is TRBJ2-6, the V gene TRBV20-1, with D hard to call. V lost 3 bases and J 0 bases, leaving 6 bases between the germline ends. The germline gives CDR1 DFQATT, CDR2 SNEGSKA (reference sequence). This CDR3 is built from 14 residues. CDR3 DNA sequence: TGCAGTGCTAGGGGCCGCTCTGGGGCCAACGTCCTGACTTTC. Translated, it gives CSARGRSGANVLTF.

In this sample, this clonotype turned up many times. The rearrangement links TRBV7-3 to TRBJ2-1; possibly TRBD1 for D (6 bases). V was clipped by 2 bases and J by 8 bases, with 16 bases between them. Germline CDR1 is SGHTA and CDR2 is FQGTGA. CDR3 length: 15 amino acids. CDR3 amino acids: CASSLDRQVVDEQFF. In nucleotides, the CDR3 is TGTGCCAGCAGCTTAGACAGGCAGGTCGTGGATGAGCAGTTCTTC.

This clonotype appeared many times. The chain is built from TRBV5-1 and TRBJ2-7, with a tentative D call TRBD1 (5 bases). The CDR3 covers 12 residues. The V end lost 1 base, the J end lost 5 bases, and 7 bases lay between the germline ends. The germline V gene encodes CDR1 SGHRS and CDR2 YFSETQ. The CDR3 coding sequence is TGCGCCAGCAGCTTGAACAGGAACGAGCAGTACTTC. Amino acid sequence: CASSLNRNEQYF. Supplemented by reference TRBV5-1 and TRBJ2-7, the full variable domain reads KAGVTQTPRYLIKTRGQQVTLSCSPISGHRSVSWYQQTPGQGLQFLFEYFSETQRNKGNFPGRFSGRQFSNSRSEMNVSTLELGDSALYLCASSLNRNEQYFGPGTRLTVT.

This clonotype was seen at least ten times. The V call is TRBV9, the J call TRBJ1-4; D perhaps matches TRBD1 (5 bases). The CDR3 length is 15 residues. Germline loops: CDR1 SGDLS, CDR2 YYNGEE. Trimming removed 3 bases at V and 8 bases at J, with 17 bases between. CDR3 protein: CASSGSPAGGEKLFF. The CDR3 bases are TGTGCCAGCAGCGGGTCCCCCGCGGGGGGGGAAAAACTGTTTTTT.

This clonotype was detected many times. Possible read error: a much larger clone is one base away. The chain recombines TRBV7-9 with TRBJ2-5; 8 bases map to TRBD1. CDR1 SEHNR and CDR2 FQNEAQ come from the germline V gene (reference sequence). The CDR3 runs to 15 residues. The CDR3 protein is CASSYGQGQRETQHF. CDR3 coding DNA: TGTGCCAGCAGCTACGGACAGGGACAGAGAGAGACCCAGCACTTC. Using reference TRBV7-9 and TRBJ2-5 for the parts outside the CDR3, the full variable domain is DTGVSQNPRHKITKRGQNVTFRCDPISEHNRLYWYRQTLGQGPEFLTYFQNEAQLEKSRLLSDRFSAERPKGSFSTLEIQRTEQGDSAMYLCASSYGQGQRETQHFGPGTRLLVL.

The chain links TRBV20-1 to TRBJ1-5, with D perhaps matching TRBD1 (5 bases). Germline CDR1 is DFQATT and CDR2 is SNEGSKA (reference sequence). The germline V and J ends were trimmed by 1 base and 13 bases, with 20 bases remaining between them. There are 14 residues in the CDR3. The CDR3 DNA is TGCAGTGCTAGAGTCTTGGCGGCGGGACGGGAGCAGCATTTT. Translating gives CSARVLAAGREQHF.

This clonotype has a count of ten or more. The rearrangement joins TRBV19 to TRBJ2-5; 12 nucleotides align to TRBD2. This CDR3 is built from 15 residues. V was clipped by 9 bases and J by 1 base; unmatched bases: 6. From germline, CDR1 is LNHDA and CDR2 SQIVND (reference sequence). CDR3 DNA sequence: TGTGCCAGCTCGACTAGCGGGGGTTTCCAAGAGACCCAGTACTTC. Its protein is CASSTSGGFQETQYF. Together with reference TRBV19 and TRBJ2-5, the CDR3 gives the full variable domain: DGGITQSPKYLFRKEGQNVTLSCEQNLNHDAMYWYRQDPGQGLRLIYYSQIVNDFQKGDIAEGYSVSREKKESFPLTVTSAQKNPTAFYLCASSTSGGFQETQYFGPGTRLLVL.

In this sample, this clonotype turned up many times. The rearrangement joins TRBV13 to TRBJ2-1; TRBD1 agrees at 10 bases. Germline V gene lookup returns CDR1 PRHDT and CDR2 FYEKMQ (reference sequence). This CDR3 comprises 14 residues. After removal of 3 bases from V and 12 bases from J, the junction contained 8 bases not matched to a gene. The CDR3 nucleotides are TGTGCCAGCAGCTTCGGGGGACAGGGGCTGGTGCAGTTCTTC. Protein sequence: CASSFGGQGLVQFF.

This clonotype was seen repeatedly, ten times or more. Its ends do not fully match the called genes, so a read error is possible. The rearrangement uses TRBV6-1 and TRBJ1-2; D remains ambiguous. The CDR3 consists of 16 residues. The germline V gene has CDR1 MNHNS and CDR2 SASEGT. In DNA, the CDR3 is TGTGCCAGCAGGGAAGCTCACGGACGCAGAGAATATGGCTACACCTTC. Translating it yields CASREAHGRREYGYTF.

In this sample, this clonotype turned up many times. V and J are TRBV7-2 and TRBJ2-1, with D perhaps matching TRBD2 (6 bases). This CDR3 is built from 17 residues. Trimming left V 3 bases short and J 4 bases short, with 19 bases between. Germline V gene data show CDR1 as SGHTA and CDR2 as FQGNSA. The CDR3 loop is CASSLTRSLALYNEQFF. DNA for the CDR3: TGTGCCAGCAGCTTGACTAGATCCCTTGCCCTATACAATGAGCAGTTCTTC.

On this clonotype: One base away lies a much larger clone, so this may be a sequencing read error. Likely a read error: the CDR3 ends without its conserved phenylalanine or tryptophan. V is TRBV12-5 and J is TRBJ2-2; maybe TRBD1 (5 bases). There are 17 residues in the CDR3. CDR1 is LGHNT, CDR2 FRNRAP, per germline. The V end was cut by 2 bases, the J end by 4 bases, with 17 bases between. CDR3 residues: CASGLPITGLGTGELFS. The CDR3 DNA sequence: TGTGCTAGTGGTTTGCCTATCACAGGTTTGGGCACCGGGGAGCTGTTTTCT.

This chain uses TRBV7-3 with TRBJ2-1; 10 bases are shared with TRBD2. CDR3 size: 14 residues. V shed 5 bases, J shed 5 bases, and the junction held 3 bases outside the gene matches. The germline V gene has CDR1 SGHTA and CDR2 FQGTGA. The CDR3 DNA sequence: TGTGCCAGCAGCCTAGCGGGAGCTAACAATGAGCAGTTCTTC. Protein product: CASSLAGANNEQFF.

This clonotype was seen ten or more times. The V gene is TRBV4-2, the J gene TRBJ2-1, with D maybe TRBD2 (5 bases). Germline V gene lookup returns CDR1 LGHNA and CDR2 YNFKEQ. Trimming shortened V by 1 base and J by 4 bases, and 11 bases separated the two germline ends. This CDR3 spans 15 amino acids. The CDR3 DNA follows: TGTGCCAGCAGCCAAGCTAGCTATACTTACAATGAGCAGTTCTTC. It specifies CASSQASYTYNEQFF.

This clonotype appeared many times. The chain employs TRBV7-9 and TRBJ2-3, with 10 bases fitting TRBD1. Germline V gene sequence: CDR1 SEHNR, CDR2 FQNEAQ (reference sequence). This CDR3 has 13 residues. J lost 4 bases, V lost 8 bases, and 3 bases had no gene match. DNA of the CDR3: TGTGCCAGCGACGGACAGGGGGCAGATACGCAGTATTTT. Translating gives CASDGQGADTQYF.

Concerning this clonotype: At one end the junction does not follow the germline gene, possibly because of a read error. The V and J genes are TRBV9 and TRBJ1-5, with D perhaps matching TRBD1 (5 bases). The CDR3 contains 16 residues. The germline V gene has CDR1 SGDLS and CDR2 YYNGEE. For the CDR3, the DNA is TGTGCCAGCATCCGCGGGGGGGAGGGTAGCAATCGGCCCCAGCATTTT. Protein sequence: CASIRGGEGSNRPQHF.

Regarding this clonotype: This sequence may be a read error, since a much larger clone differs from it by one base. The chain carries TRBV20-1 and TRBJ2-7; TRBD1 agrees at 9 bases. The V and J ends lost 6 bases and 6 bases, in that order; junction bases with no gene match: 12. Per germline, CDR1 DFQATT and CDR2 SNEGSKA (reference sequence). The CDR3 consists of 14 residues. CDR3 amino acids: CSAIGTGKGPEQYF. CDR3 nucleotides: TGCAGTGCGATTGGGACAGGGAAAGGCCCCGAGCAGTACTTC.

The chain is built from TRBV7-2 and TRBJ2-3; 13 positions agree with TRBD2. Per germline, CDR1 SGHTA and CDR2 FQGNSA. The length of the CDR3 is 14 residues. Losses at the gene ends were 5 bases for V and 4 bases for J; bases not matched to a gene: 0. CDR3 nucleotides: TGTGCCAGCAGCGGACTAGCGGGGGCAGATACGCAGTATTTT. Residues: CASSGLAGADTQYF.

The rearrangement uses TRBV4-2 and TRBJ2-1, with a weak D call TRBD2 (5 bases). The CDR3 is 15 residues long. V was cut by 0 bases and J by 5 bases, with 11 bases left in between. Germline CDR1 reads LGHNA; CDR2 reads YNFKEQ. In nucleotides, the CDR3 is TGTGCCAGCAGCCAAGACCTAGCCCAAAACAATGAGCAGTTCTTC. This codes for CASSQDLAQNNEQFF.

The chain employs TRBV15 and TRBJ2-3; D unclear. V lost 1 base to trimming and J lost 4 bases, with 3 bases between them. Germline V gives CDR1 LNHNV, CDR2 YYDKDF (reference sequence). This CDR3 comprises 12 residues. The CDR3 loop is CATSRVPDTQYF. The CDR3 nucleotides read TGTGCCACCAGCAGAGTTCCAGATACGCAGTATTTT.

This clonotype turned up a few times. V usage is TRBV5-1 and J usage is TRBJ1-1; TRBD1 agrees at 8 bases. J lost 5 bases, V lost 4 bases, and 10 bases had no gene match. The CDR3 extends over 15 amino acids. From germline, CDR1 is SGHRS and CDR2 YFSETQ. CDR3 loop: CASSKGDRGDTEAFF. CDR3 nucleotides: TGCGCCAGCAGCAAAGGCGACAGGGGAGATACTGAAGCTTTCTTT.

This clonotype has at least ten counts. The gene calls are TRBV20-1 and TRBJ1-5, with TRBD1 matching 7 bases. The germline gives CDR1 DFQATT, CDR2 SNEGSKA (reference sequence). The V and J ends lost 5 bases and 4 bases, in that order; junction bases with no gene match: 8. The CDR3 runs 14 residues. The CDR3 here is CSASAGTENQPQHF. The CDR3 DNA sequence: TGCAGTGCTTCTGCCGGGACAGAGAATCAGCCCCAGCATTTT.

This clonotype was counted between two and nine times. The chain joins TRBV27 to TRBJ1-2; perhaps TRBD1 as D (5 bases). Germline V gene lookup returns CDR1 MNHEY and CDR2 SMNVEV (reference sequence). The V end was cut by 6 bases, the J end by 4 bases, with 15 bases between. The CDR3 loop spans 14 amino acids. CDR3 loop: CASRPLGGGYGYTF. The CDR3 DNA reads as TGTGCCAGCAGGCCCTTGGGGGGTGGCTATGGCTACACCTTC.

This clonotype was recorded many times. The V gene is TRBV19, the J gene TRBJ2-7; 7 bases agree with TRBD2. Trimming at V came to 3 bases and at J to 4 bases, leaving 9 bases not matched to a gene. Germline V gene lookup returns CDR1 LNHDA and CDR2 SQIVND (reference sequence). The CDR3 is 15 amino acids. The CDR3 nucleotides read TGTGCCAGTAGTATGAGGCTAGCGGAGGGGTACGAGCAGTACTTC. This gives the protein CASSMRLAEGYEQYF.

In its sample, this clonotype was seen many times. The J gene is TRBJ1-3, the V gene TRBV19; D possibly corresponds to TRBD1 (5 bases). Germline V CDR1 and CDR2: LNHDA, SQIVND (reference sequence). Deletions cut 2 bases from V and 1 base from J, with 24 bases between. This CDR3 contains 20 residues. The CDR3 loop reads CASSIIGLGWGSGSGNTIYF. Here the CDR3 DNA reads TGTGCCAGTAGTATAATTGGGCTTGGATGGGGGAGCGGATCTGGAAACACCATATATTTT.